The 29 T cell receptor beta chains below were found in one sample sequenced in a study of CD8 T cells in Susac syndrome. Random hexamers were used to reverse transcribe about 0.5 to 1 ug of RNA. TCRdb re-analysed the immunoSEQ multiplex PCR reads in MiXCR, keeping a single row per CDR3 protein. The sample includes 95,000 to 150,000 distinct CDR3 sequences, around 94% seen only once; the top ten take approximately 0.22%. The specimen was CD8+ T cells from PBMCs. The receptors were sampled from a human donor with Susac syndrome.

This clonotype was seen once. V gene TRBV4-3 combines with J gene TRBJ1-4; TRBD1 might be the D (5 bases). The germline V gene encodes CDR1 LGHNA and CDR2 YSLEER. The germline V and J ends were trimmed by 0 bases and 8 bases, with 13 bases remaining between them. The CDR3 totals 15 residues. CDR3 DNA: TGCGCCAGCAGCCAAGATCCAGGGTCTCGGGAAAAACTGTTTTTT. This encodes CASSQDPGSREKLFF.

The CDR3 bases are TGTGCCGTACAGGGCGTTAGCCAAGAGACCCAGTACTTC. Translated, it gives CAVQGVSQETQYF. The chain links TRBV6-6 to TRBJ2-5; possibly TRBD1 for D (6 bases). This CDR3 comprises 13 residues. V shed 11 bases and J shed 1 base, with 14 bases lying between them. Per the germline V gene, CDR1 is MNHNY and CDR2 is SVGAGI (reference sequence).

The rearrangement links TRBV12-3 or TRBV12-4 to TRBJ2-7; 9 bases map to TRBD2. The junction had 4 bases not matched to a gene; V was cut back by 7 bases and J by 3 bases. The length of the CDR3 is 13 residues. CDR3 region: CASTLAGFYEQYF. The CDR3 DNA sequence: TGTGCCAGCACCCTAGCGGGGTTCTACGAGCAGTACTTC.

This chain joins TRBV7-9 and TRBJ1-4, with TRBD1 matching 9 bases. V lost 5 bases and J lost 7; bases outside the gene matches: 8. The CDR3 totals 15 residues. CDR1 is SEHNR and CDR2 is FQNEAQ in the germline V gene (reference sequence). CDR3 in DNA: TGTGCCAGCAGCACACCGGGACAGGGAGGTGAAAAACTGTTTTTT. Amino acids: CASSTPGQGGEKLFF.

The chain joins TRBV3-1 to TRBJ2-7; TRBD2 matches at 9 bases. This CDR3 region has 15 residues. The ends lost 1 base at V and 4 bases at J; junction bases unmatched: 5. CDR1 is LGHDT and CDR2 is YNNKEL in the germline V gene (reference sequence). CDR3 in amino acids: CASSQVGLAGYEQYF. The CDR3 DNA reads TGTGCCAGCAGCCAAGTCGGTCTAGCGGGATACGAGCAGTACTTC.

V is TRBV7-9 and J is TRBJ2-2; D is perhaps TRBD1 (5 bases). Germline CDR1 is SEHNR and CDR2 is FQNEAQ (reference sequence). This CDR3 has 12 amino acids. Trimming removed 6 bases at V and 6 bases at J, with 8 bases between. The CDR3 loop reads CASRPGSGELFF. In DNA form, the CDR3 reads TGTGCCAGCAGACCAGGGTCCGGGGAGCTGTTTTTT.

CDR3 region: CASSLVPGQPNTEAFF. CDR3 nucleotides: TGTGCCAGCAGCTTAGTTCCGGGACAGCCGAACACTGAAGCTTTCTTT. The rearrangement links TRBV7-8 to TRBJ1-1; 7 nucleotides line up with TRBD1. V gave up 1 base and J gave up 1 base; unmatched junction bases: 6. CDR1 is SGHVS, CDR2 FQNEAQ, per germline. The CDR3 has 16 residues.

This chain joins TRBV20-1 and TRBJ1-1; D unresolved. This CDR3 region has 14 residues. Between the trimmed V and J ends, which lost 1 base and 5 bases, there was a span of 14 bases. Germline CDR1 reads DFQATT; CDR2 reads SNEGSKA (reference sequence). CDR3 nucleotides: TGCAGTGCTAGAGGGCGCCGGGTTTTGACTGAAGCTTTCTTT. Amino acids: CSARGRRVLTEAFF.

V gene TRBV30 combines with J gene TRBJ1-5; D gene unclear. The length of the CDR3 is 13 residues. The germline CDR1 and CDR2 sequences are GTSNPN and SVGIG (reference sequence). Trimming left V 4 bases short and J 5 bases short, with 12 bases between. The chain's CDR3 is CAWKGIADQPQHF. CDR3 nucleotide sequence: TGTGCCTGGAAGGGCATCGCTGATCAGCCCCAGCATTTT.

The chain is built from TRBV4-2 and TRBJ2-7; D uncertain. Per the germline V gene, CDR1 is LGHNA and CDR2 is YNFKEQ. This CDR3 is built from 16 residues. V lost 0 bases to trimming and J lost 0 bases, with 12 bases between them. The CDR3 loop reads CASSQDPVAPSYEQYF. DNA for the CDR3: TGTGCCAGCAGCCAAGATCCTGTGGCCCCCTCCTACGAGCAGTACTTC.

This chain uses TRBV25-1 with TRBJ2-7; 8 nucleotides match TRBD2. The germline V gene has CDR1 MGHDK and CDR2 SYGVNS. Trimming at V came to 3 bases and at J to 6 bases, leaving 7 bases not matched to a gene. This CDR3 region has 14 residues. In nucleotides, the CDR3 is TGTGCCAGCAGTGATGGTAGCGGGACTCCCGAGCAGTACTTC. The encoded protein is CASSDGSGTPEQYF.

The rearrangement joins TRBV20-1 to TRBJ2-1; 8 bases map to TRBD2. The V segment lost 8 bases and the J segment 4 bases; nucleotides outside the gene matches: 7. Germline V gene lookup returns CDR1 DFQATT and CDR2 SNEGSKA (reference sequence). The CDR3 sequence is 13 residues long. For the CDR3, the DNA is TGCAGTTCTGACGGGGGGGGATACAATGAGCAGTTCTTC. This translates into CSSDGGGYNEQFF.

This sequence joins TRBV20-1 and TRBJ2-2; D is unclear. The CDR3 sequence is 14 residues long. With 6 bases removed from V and 7 bases from J, the gap between germline ends came to 18 bases. Germline values: CDR1 DFQATT, CDR2 SNEGSKA (reference sequence). This chain's CDR3 is CSAPPSLGIGELFF. DNA of the CDR3: TGCAGTGCCCCCCCCAGCCTTGGGATCGGGGAGCTGTTTTTT.

This clonotype was counted once. The CDR3: CASSQEGLAGGPNEQFF. The CDR3, as DNA: TGTGCCAGCAGCCAAGAGGGACTAGCGGGAGGTCCCAATGAGCAGTTCTTC. The V call is TRBV4-2, the J call TRBJ2-1, with 15 bases fitting TRBD2. CDR3 length: 17 residues. Looked up from germline, CDR1 is LGHNA and CDR2 is YNFKEQ. V trimming: 0 bases; J trimming: 6 bases; junction bases outside the gene matches: 3.

V gene TRBV6-1 combines with J gene TRBJ2-7; D is perhaps TRBD1 or TRBD2 (5 bases each). This CDR3 comprises 13 residues. Germline CDR1 and CDR2: MNHNS and SASEGT. Trimming took off 6 bases at V and 2 bases at J, with 11 bases between the two ends. In nucleotides, the CDR3 is TGTGCCAGCAGGGAGGACACGACCTACGAGCAGTACTTC. Translating gives CASREDTTYEQYF.

For the CDR3, the DNA is TGTGCCAGCAGCGTAGAGGCGGATAGCGGTAATCCTCAGGATACGCAGTATTTT. Protein product: CASSVEADSGNPQDTQYF. V usage is TRBV9 and J usage is TRBJ2-3; maybe TRBD2 (6 bases). Germline CDR1 reads SGDLS; CDR2 reads YYNGEE. Trimming stripped 0 bases from V and 6 bases from J, with 23 bases between. This CDR3 comprises 18 residues. Based on the CDR3 plus reference TRBV9 and TRBJ2-3, the full variable domain is DSGVTQTPKHLITATGQRVTLRCSPRSGDLSVYWYQQSLDQGLQFLIQYYNGEERAKGNILERFSAQQFPDLHSELNLSSLELGDSALYFCASSVEADSGNPQDTQYFGPGTRLTVL.

The chain uses TRBV27 and TRBJ2-1; 11 nucleotides match TRBD2. Looked up from germline, CDR1 is MNHEY and CDR2 is SMNVEV (reference sequence). V was pared by 5 bases and J by 4 bases, with 4 bases of the junction left unmatched. The CDR3 consists of 15 residues. DNA for the CDR3: TGTGCCAGCAGTCAGACTAGCGGGGCATACAATGAGCAGTTCTTC. It specifies CASSQTSGAYNEQFF.

The J gene is TRBJ2-7, the V gene TRBV10-3, with a possible D match to TRBD2 (5 bases). V was pared by 6 bases and J by 0 bases, with 15 bases between. CDR1 is ENHRY and CDR2 is SYGVKD in the germline V gene. CDR3 length equals 15 residues. CDR3 in DNA: TGTGCCATCAGGTCGGACCGGGGAACCTCCTACGAGCAGTACTTC. It yields the protein CAIRSDRGTSYEQYF.

This rearrangement joins TRBV7-9 to TRBJ1-1; D is perhaps TRBD1 (5 bases). Trimming stripped 8 bases from V and 7 bases from J, with 14 bases between. The CDR3 spans 12 residues. The germline V gene has CDR1 SEHNR and CDR2 FQNEAQ (reference sequence). CDR3 in amino acids: CASARRGHEAFF. The DNA for the CDR3 is TGTGCCAGCGCCCGGCGGGGCCATGAAGCTTTCTTT.

This chain uses TRBV20-1 with TRBJ2-1, with a tentative D call TRBD1 (5 bases). The CDR3 consists of 12 residues. Germline V gene lookup returns CDR1 DFQATT and CDR2 SNEGSKA (reference sequence). Trimming pared 8 bases from V and 3 bases from J, leaving 11 bases between. CDR3 in DNA: TGCAGTCATAGGACAATCTACAATGAGCAGTTCTTC. Translated, it gives CSHRTIYNEQFF.

The chain recombines TRBV3-1 with TRBJ2-1; D perhaps matches TRBD2 (6 bases). The CDR3 is made up of 14 amino acids. V lost 4 bases and J 9 bases, leaving 16 bases between the germline ends. Germline V gene data show CDR1 as LGHDT and CDR2 as YNNKEL (reference sequence). The CDR3 DNA reads as TGTGCCAGCAGCCCCCTGTTTGGGGGGAGTGAGCAGTTCTTC. Its protein is CASSPLFGGSEQFF.

This sequence joins TRBV20-1 and TRBJ2-1; TRBD2 matches at 10 bases. The CDR3 is 12 amino acids. V trimming: 8 bases; J trimming: 6 bases; junction bases outside the gene matches: 4. Germline lookup yields CDR1 DFQATT and CDR2 SNEGSKA (reference sequence). DNA of the CDR3: TGCAGTTCCAAGCGGGAGGGCAATGAGCAGTTCTTC. Translated: CSSKREGNEQFF.

The rearrangement uses TRBV4-3 and TRBJ1-2, with no clear D. Trimming removed 0 bases at V and 4 bases at J, with 12 bases between. This CDR3 region has 15 residues. Germline values: CDR1 LGHNA, CDR2 YSLEER. The CDR3 region has the DNA TGCGCCAGCAGCCAAGAGATTCATCCACTCTATGGCTACACCTTC. Translating gives CASSQEIHPLYGYTF.

This sequence joins TRBV3-1 and TRBJ1-5, with D possibly matching TRBD1 (6 bases). This CDR3 has 17 amino acids. V gave up 0 bases and J gave up 4 bases, with 16 bases separating them. CDR1 LGHDT and CDR2 YNNKEL come from the germline V gene (reference sequence). CDR3 nucleotide sequence: TGTGCCAGCAGCCAAGATTTGCCAGGGGTCATTAATCAGCCCCAGCATTTT. This codes for CASSQDLPGVINQPQHF.

The chain has TRBV12-3 or TRBV12-4 and TRBJ1-2; no definite D call. The CDR3 spans 14 residues. The V gene lost 6 bases and the J gene lost 4 bases, with 15 bases spanning the gap. The CDR3 region is CASRWVGGAYGYTF. The CDR3 DNA is TGTGCCAGCAGATGGGTGGGTGGTGCCTATGGCTACACCTTC.

The chain carries TRBV20-1 and TRBJ2-1; weak D call: TRBD1 (6 bases). V was trimmed by 6 bases and J by 10 bases, leaving 16 bases between them. The germline V gene has CDR1 DFQATT and CDR2 SNEGSKA (reference sequence). The CDR3 totals 12 residues. CDR3 in DNA: TGCAGTGCGGTACAGGGTAATGGGGAGCAGTTCTTC. Protein: CSAVQGNGEQFF.

V is TRBV5-8 and J is TRBJ2-4; D unclear. Trimming pared 1 base from V and 0 bases from J, leaving 5 bases between. The CDR3 runs 14 residues. Germline V gives CDR1 SGHTS, CDR2 YDEGEE. The CDR3 loop reads CASSLTVAKNIQYF. The CDR3 DNA reads as TGTGCCAGCAGCTTGACAGTAGCCAAAAACATTCAGTACTTC.

This rearrangement joins TRBV12-3 or TRBV12-4 to TRBJ2-7, with a weak D call TRBD1 (6 bases). The CDR3 is 14 amino acids. V was pared by 5 bases and J by 5 bases, with 16 bases between. CDR3 amino acids: CASSLRQAVNEQYF. The CDR3 region has the DNA TGTGCCAGCAGTCTGCGACAGGCCGTCAACGAGCAGTACTTC.

V usage is TRBV10-3 and J usage is TRBJ2-2; D is perhaps TRBD1 (6 bases). The CDR3 runs 14 residues. Germline V gives CDR1 ENHRY, CDR2 SYGVKD. V dropped 10 bases and J dropped 0 bases, with 12 bases sitting between them. This CDR3 reads CATRTDANTGELFF. DNA of the CDR3: TGTGCCACCCGGACAGACGCGAACACCGGGGAGCTGTTTTTT.